This entry features one T cell receptor (beta chain) sequence. The identical CDR3 is also encoded by other nucleotide sequences in the sample. The data were obtained in a study of shared clonotypes between healthy human individuals. TCRdb keeps only in-frame clones here, not all; method: immunoSEQ multiplex PCR. The data hold about 640,000 clones, with approximately 79% observed a single time. Trimming cost V 3 bases and J 1 base, with 9 bases left between them. Germline-derived CDR1 and CDR2 are KGHSH and LQKENI. This CDR3 spans 14 amino acids. V is TRBV18 and J is TRBJ1-1; perhaps TRBD1 as D (6 bases). The sample comprised memory CD4+ T cells sorted from blood. The sample's subset: CD45RA-negative fraction. The source is a woman aged 25 to 39 in good health. The CDR3: CASSPTDRNTEAFF. CDR3 coding DNA: TGTGCCAGCTCACCGACGGACAGGAACACTGAAGCTTTCTTT. The complete variable domain, with remaining parts taken from reference TRBV18 and TRBJ1-1, reads NAGVMQNPRHLVRRRGQEARLRCSPMKGHSHVYWYRQLPEEGLKFMVYLQKENIIDESGMPKERFSAEFPKEGPSILRIQQVVRGDSAAYFCASSPTDRNTEAFFGQGTRLTVV.